One sample yielded the 27 T cell receptor beta chains listed below, sequenced in a study of blood T cell repertoires in COVID-19. Sequencing used immunoSEQ multiplex PCR; TCRdb keeps in-frame clones, though not all of them. The table lists about 220,000 clones, roughly 90% of them singletons. The sequencing sample was made of PBMCs or T cells enriched from blood (not recorded which). The receptors derive from a woman younger than 45 who had recovered from COVID-19.

The chain employs TRBV5-6 and TRBJ1-1; D ambiguous. The germline gives CDR1 SGHDT, CDR2 YYEEEE. There are 14 residues in the CDR3. Trimming removed 2 bases at V and 0 bases at J, with 8 bases between. CDR3 sequence reads: CASSFFDLNTEAFF. The CDR3, as DNA: TGTGCCAGCAGCTTTTTTGACTTGAACACTGAAGCTTTCTTT.

The chain is built from TRBV6-1 and TRBJ2-2, with D possibly matching TRBD2 (6 bases). The CDR3 is 14 residues long. Germline loops: CDR1 MNHNS, CDR2 SASEGT. V was pared by 2 bases and J by 6 bases, with 10 bases between. This CDR3 reads CASSEPEGAGELFF. Written as DNA, the CDR3 is TGTGCCAGCAGTGAACCGGAGGGCGCCGGGGAGCTGTTTTTT.

The V and J genes are TRBV5-6 and TRBJ2-1; weak D call: TRBD1 (6 bases). CDR3 length: 12 amino acids. Trimming cost V 2 bases and J 15 bases, with 15 bases left between them. Germline CDR1 SGHDT, CDR2 YYEEEE. CDR3 protein: CASSFSGAPAFF. CDR3 DNA: TGTGCCAGCAGCTTCTCAGGGGCGCCGGCGTTCTTC. Using reference TRBV5-6 and TRBJ2-1 for the parts outside the CDR3, the full variable domain is DAGVTQSPTHLIKTRGQQVTLRCSPKSGHDTVSWYQQALGQGPQFIFQYYEEEERQRGNFPDRFSGHQFPNYSSELNVNALLLGDSALYLCASSFSGAPAFFGPGTRLTVL.

About this clone: Sequence at one end of the junction differs from germline and may be a read error. This chain joins TRBV5-4 and TRBJ1-2; D gene ambiguous. The CDR3 has 13 residues. Germline V gene data show CDR1 as SGHNT and CDR2 as YYREEE (reference sequence). The CDR3 DNA follows: TGTGCCAGCAGCTTGGCCGGTCTGTTATCTTGGTACTTC. This sequence encodes CASSLAGLLSWYF.

The V and J genes are TRBV7-9 and TRBJ1-2; 10 positions match TRBD1. J gave up 4 bases and V 0 bases, and 8 bases lay outside the gene matches. Germline V gene data show CDR1 as SEHNR and CDR2 as FQNEAQ (reference sequence). The CDR3 sequence is 17 residues long. The CDR3 bases are TGTGCCAGCAGCTTAGCGCCAGGACAGGGGGATAGCTATGGCTACACCTTC. Amino acids: CASSLAPGQGDSYGYTF.

The rearrangement uses TRBV7-2 and TRBJ1-6; 11 bases fit TRBD1. The CDR3 covers 14 residues. V lost 7 bases and J lost 9; bases outside the gene matches: 5. CDR1 is SGHTA, CDR2 FQGNSA, per germline. CDR3 nucleotides: TGTGCCAGCAACGGACAGGGGGCGACTTCACCCCTCCACTTT. The encoded protein is CASNGQGATSPLHF. Using reference TRBV7-2 and TRBJ1-6 for the parts outside the CDR3, the full variable domain is GAGVSQSPSNKVTEKGKDVELRCDPISGHTALYWYRQSLGQGLEFLIYFQGNSAPDKSGLPSDRFSAERTGGSVSTLTIQRTQQEDSAVYLCASNGQGATSPLHFGNGTRLTVT.

This clone was observed a few times. V and J are TRBV15 and TRBJ2-2, with a weak D call TRBD1 (5 bases). Germline CDR1 LNHNV, CDR2 YYDKDF (reference sequence). The CDR3 spans 14 residues. The V end lost 0 bases, the J end lost 7 bases, and 9 bases lay between the germline ends. The CDR3 region is CATSRDRGFGELFF. CDR3 in DNA: TGTGCCACCAGCAGAGATAGGGGATTCGGGGAGCTGTTTTTT.

This clone turned up a few times. Other DNA sequences from this sample encode an identical CDR3 as well. CDR3 sequence: CASRRTGNNSPLHF. The DNA for the CDR3 is TGTGCCAGCAGGAGGACAGGGAACAATTCACCCCTCCACTTT. The V and J genes are TRBV6-5 and TRBJ1-6; 8 nucleotides align to TRBD1. V gave up 6 bases and J gave up 7 bases; unmatched junction bases: 5. CDR3 length: 14 amino acids. Germline assignment: CDR1 MNHEY and CDR2 SVGAGI.

V usage is TRBV7-9 and J usage is TRBJ1-5; the match to TRBD1 covers 7 bases. CDR1 and CDR2 from the germline V gene are SEHNR and FQNEAQ (reference sequence). Trimming at V came to 4 bases and at J to 2 bases, leaving 2 bases not matched to a gene. The CDR3 contains 14 residues. The CDR3 is CASSSDRGNQPQHF. In nucleotides, the CDR3 is TGTGCCAGCAGCTCCGACAGGGGCAATCAGCCCCAGCATTTT. The whole variable domain, filled in from reference TRBV7-9 and TRBJ1-5, reads DTGVSQNPRHKITKRGQNVTFRCDPISEHNRLYWYRQTLGQGPEFLTYFQNEAQLEKSRLLSDRFSAERPKGSFSTLEIQRTEQGDSAMYLCASSSDRGNQPQHFGDGTRLSIL.

The chain is built from TRBV5-1 and TRBJ2-1; tentatively, D is TRBD1 (6 bases). This CDR3 has 15 residues. Germline CDR1 reads SGHRS; CDR2 reads YFSETQ. V gave up 2 bases and J gave up 9 bases, with 18 bases separating them. Here the CDR3 reads CASSFLAGAQGEQFF. In nucleotides, the CDR3 is TGCGCCAGCAGCTTTCTAGCCGGGGCACAGGGTGAGCAGTTCTTC.

This clone was recorded a few times. V is TRBV27 and J is TRBJ1-2; 7 nucleotides line up with TRBD1. The CDR3 loop spans 13 amino acids. J was trimmed by 7 bases and V by 6 bases; bases with no gene match: 8. Germline CDR1 and CDR2: MNHEY and SMNVEV (reference sequence). CDR3 DNA sequence: TGTGCCAGCAGCCGACACAGGGGATCTGGCTACACCTTC. Translated, it gives CASSRHRGSGYTF.

This clone was picked up one time. The chain uses TRBV7-9 and TRBJ1-6; no definite D call. CDR3 length: 16 residues. Germline V CDR1 and CDR2: SEHNR, FQNEAQ (reference sequence). V lost 5 bases and J 0 bases, leaving 11 bases between the germline ends. This CDR3 is CASSELISSYNSPLHF. The CDR3 bases are TGTGCCAGCAGCGAACTCATTAGCTCCTATAATTCACCCCTCCACTTT. Full variable domain (rest looked up from reference TRBV7-9 and TRBJ1-6): DTGVSQNPRHKITKRGQNVTFRCDPISEHNRLYWYRQTLGQGPEFLTYFQNEAQLEKSRLLSDRFSAERPKGSFSTLEIQRTEQGDSAMYLCASSELISSYNSPLHFGNGTRLTVT.

This rearrangement joins TRBV4-3 to TRBJ1-1; tentative D call: TRBD1 (5 bases). This CDR3 region has 16 residues. Trimming removed 0 bases at V and 1 base at J, with 12 bases between. Germline assignment: CDR1 LGHNA and CDR2 YSLEER. The CDR3 DNA sequence: TGCGCCAGCAGCCAAGATTGGGGCAGGGCGAACACTGAAGCTTTCTTT. Protein sequence: CASSQDWGRANTEAFF.

J is TRBJ1-4 and V is TRBV19, with D possibly TRBD1 on 6 matching bases. Germline CDR1 and CDR2: LNHDA and SQIVND (reference sequence). V shed 2 bases and J shed 7 bases, with 17 bases lying between them. The CDR3 length is 16 residues. DNA of the CDR3: TGTGCCAGTAGTATAAACCACAGGGAGTACGGTGAAAAACTGTTTTTT. Encoded protein: CASSINHREYGEKLFF. Filled out from reference TRBV19 and TRBJ1-4, the complete variable domain reads DGGITQSPKYLFRKEGQNVTLSCEQNLNHDAMYWYRQDPGQGLRLIYYSQIVNDFQKGDIAEGYSVSREKKESFPLTVTSAQKNPTAFYLCASSINHREYGEKLFFGSGTQLSVL.

This rearrangement joins TRBV5-1 to TRBJ2-1; possibly TRBD1 for D (5 bases). V dropped 3 bases and J dropped 5 bases, with 9 bases sitting between them. The CDR3 runs 13 residues. Germline lookup yields CDR1 SGHRS and CDR2 YFSETQ. The CDR3 DNA reads TGCGCCAGCAGCTCGGACAACAACAATGAGCAGTTCTTC. The encoded protein is CASSSDNNNEQFF.

The chain carries TRBV5-1 and TRBJ1-1; D call uncertain. The CDR3 loop spans 14 amino acids. The germline gives CDR1 SGHRS, CDR2 YFSETQ. V was cut by 4 bases and J by 6 bases, with 16 bases left in between. The CDR3 is CASSPGGVRSEAFF. In nucleotides, the CDR3 is TGCGCCAGCAGCCCAGGCGGGGTCCGGTCTGAAGCTTTCTTT.

The chain is built from TRBV21-1 and TRBJ2-5; the table's D gene call, TRBD1, was not cross checked with the DNA. TRBV21-1 is labeled a pseudogene. The CDR3 totals 15 residues. This CDR3 reads CASSRPQGHEETQYF. The CDR3 bases are TGTGCCAGCAGCAGACCACAGGGACACGAAGAGACCCAGTACTTC.

This sequence joins TRBV27 and TRBJ2-1; D perhaps matches TRBD1 (5 bases). Per the germline V gene, CDR1 is MNHEY and CDR2 is SMNVEV (reference sequence). V shed 8 bases and J shed 6 bases, with 11 bases lying between them. The CDR3 contains 12 residues. The CDR3 loop is CASGDSRNEQFF. CDR3 bases: TGTGCCAGCGGAGACAGCCGCAATGAGCAGTTCTTC.

The CDR3 DNA is TGTGCCAGCCAGGGACAAGGCCTTGGCTACACCTTC. Protein: CASQGQGLGYTF. The chain is built from TRBV3-1 (or the pseudogene TRBV3-2) and TRBJ1-2; tentatively, D is TRBD1 (6 bases). Germline V gene data show CDR1 as LGHDT and CDR2 as YNNKEL (reference sequence). Deletions cut 8 bases from V and 7 bases from J, with 14 bases between. The CDR3 runs to 12 residues.

The V gene is TRBV4-1, the J gene TRBJ2-1; TRBD2 agrees at 12 bases. Per the germline V gene, CDR1 is MGHRA and CDR2 is YSYEKL. V lost 3 bases, J lost 7 bases, and 16 bases stayed unmatched. This CDR3 has 19 amino acids. The DNA of the CDR3 is TGCGCCAGCAGCCAGAACCCTGAGGCTAGCGGGGGGGCTTCTAATGAGCAGTTCTTC. Amino acids: CASSQNPEASGGASNEQFF.

This chain uses TRBV5-1 with TRBJ2-1; TRBD2 agrees at 8 bases. Trimming took 2 bases from V and 4 from J; bases not matched to a gene: 8. Per germline, CDR1 SGHRS and CDR2 YFSETQ. This CDR3 has 16 residues. The CDR3 nucleotides are TGCGCCAGCAGCTTCGGAACGGGGGGGCTGTACAATGAGCAGTTCTTC. It codes for CASSFGTGGLYNEQFF.

The chain employs TRBV4-3 and TRBJ2-1; weak D call: TRBD2 (6 bases). Trimming took 0 bases from V and 8 from J, leaving 8 bases between them. The CDR3 runs to 13 residues. From germline, CDR1 is LGHNA and CDR2 YSLEER. CDR3 nucleotides: TGCGCCAGCAGCCAAGATTCGGGGGATGAGCAGTTCTTC. This encodes CASSQDSGDEQFF.

This sequence joins TRBV2 and TRBJ2-3, with 8 bases lining up with TRBD2. CDR1 and CDR2 from the germline V gene are SNHLY and FYNNEI. J lost 4 bases, V lost 5 bases, and 11 bases had no gene match. The CDR3 contains 16 residues. The CDR3 loop is CASSIRLAGTSDTQYF. The DNA of the CDR3 is TGTGCCAGCAGTATTCGGCTAGCGGGTACGTCAGATACGCAGTATTTT. The variable domain in full, with the rest retrieved from reference TRBV2 and TRBJ2-3, is EPEVTQTPSHQVTQMGQEVILRCVPISNHLYFYWYRQILGQKVEFLVSFYNNEISEKSEIFDDQFSVERPDGSNFTLKIRSTKLEDSAMYFCASSIRLAGTSDTQYFGPGTRLTVL.

This clone was counted ten times or more. The chain has TRBV4-1 and TRBJ1-1; D may be TRBD1 (5 bases). The CDR3 totals 15 residues. Between the trimmed V and J ends, which lost 5 bases and 2 bases, there was a span of 15 bases. Germline CDR1 and CDR2: MGHRA and YSYEKL. In nucleotides, the CDR3 is TGCGCCAGCAGCTCCCCCCTCCAGGGAAACACTGAAGCTTTCTTT. Translating gives CASSSPLQGNTEAFF.

The chain carries TRBV3-1 (or the pseudogene TRBV3-2) and TRBJ1-1; D call uncertain. The V gene lost 0 bases and the J gene lost 0 bases, with 11 bases spanning the gap. This CDR3 is built from 16 residues. Per germline, CDR1 LGHDT and CDR2 YNNKEL (reference sequence). The CDR3 is CASSQDITYLNTEAFF. The CDR3 region has the DNA TGTGCCAGCAGCCAAGATATCACCTATTTGAACACTGAAGCTTTCTTT.

The chain carries TRBV29-1 and TRBJ2-3; 8 positions agree with TRBD2. V lost 1 base to trimming and J lost 6 bases; unmatched junction nucleotides: 3. Germline V gene lookup returns CDR1 SQVTM and CDR2 ANQGSEA. The CDR3 consists of 13 residues. CDR3 bases: TGCAGCGTTGAAGTAGGACTAGCCGATACGCAGTATTTT. Encoded protein: CSVEVGLADTQYF.

The rearrangement joins TRBV19 to TRBJ1-1, with TRBD1 matching over 7 bases. With V trimmed by 5 bases and J by 11 bases, 5 bases remained unmatched. Germline CDR1 reads LNHDA; CDR2 reads SQIVND (reference sequence). The length of the CDR3 is 11 residues. The CDR3 spells CASSAQGNAFF. CDR3 nucleotide sequence: TGTGCCAGTAGTGCACAGGGGAATGCTTTCTTT.